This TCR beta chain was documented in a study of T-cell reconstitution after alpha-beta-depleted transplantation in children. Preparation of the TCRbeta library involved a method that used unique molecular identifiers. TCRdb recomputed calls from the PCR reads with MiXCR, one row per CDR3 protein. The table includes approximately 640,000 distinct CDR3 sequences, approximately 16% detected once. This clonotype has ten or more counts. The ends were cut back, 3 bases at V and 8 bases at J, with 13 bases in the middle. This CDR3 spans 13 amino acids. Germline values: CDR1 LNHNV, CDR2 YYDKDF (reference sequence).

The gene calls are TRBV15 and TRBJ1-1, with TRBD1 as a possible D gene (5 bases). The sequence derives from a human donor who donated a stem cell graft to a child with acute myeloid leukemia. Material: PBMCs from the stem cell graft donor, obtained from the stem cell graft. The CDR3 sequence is CATSSGRVGEAFF. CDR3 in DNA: TGTGCCACCAGCAGCGGCAGGGTGGGAGAAGCTTTCTTT.